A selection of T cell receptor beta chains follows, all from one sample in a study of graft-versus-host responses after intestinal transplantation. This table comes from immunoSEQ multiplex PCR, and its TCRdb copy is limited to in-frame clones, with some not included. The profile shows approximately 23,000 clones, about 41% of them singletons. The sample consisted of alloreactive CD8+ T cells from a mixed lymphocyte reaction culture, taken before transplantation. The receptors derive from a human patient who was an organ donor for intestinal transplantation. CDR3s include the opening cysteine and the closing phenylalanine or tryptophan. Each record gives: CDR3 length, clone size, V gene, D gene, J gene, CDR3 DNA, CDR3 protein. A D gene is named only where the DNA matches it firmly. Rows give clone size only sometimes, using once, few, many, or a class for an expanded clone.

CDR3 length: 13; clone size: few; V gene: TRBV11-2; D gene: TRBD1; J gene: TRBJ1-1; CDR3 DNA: TGTGCCAGCACTCGACAGGGGGGCACTGAAGCTTTCTTT; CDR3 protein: CASTRQGGTEAFF
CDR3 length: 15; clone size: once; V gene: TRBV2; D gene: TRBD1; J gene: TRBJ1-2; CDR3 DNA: TGTGCCAGCAAGAACGACAGGGGGTTTTTCTATGGCTACACCTTC; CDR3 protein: CASKNDRGFFYGYTF
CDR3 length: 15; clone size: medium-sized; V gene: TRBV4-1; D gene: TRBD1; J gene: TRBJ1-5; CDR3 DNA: TGCGCCAGCAGCCAAGGTGGGACAGGGGGTCAGCCCCAGCATTTT; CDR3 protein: CASSQGGTGGQPQHF
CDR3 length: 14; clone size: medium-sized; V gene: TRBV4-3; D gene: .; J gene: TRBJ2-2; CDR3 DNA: TGCGCCAGCAGCCAATTTTTCTACACCGGGGAGCTGTTTTTT; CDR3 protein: CASSQFFYTGELFF
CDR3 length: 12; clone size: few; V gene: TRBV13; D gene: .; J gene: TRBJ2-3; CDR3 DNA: TGTGCCAGCAGCTTAGAGGCAGATACGCAGTATTTT; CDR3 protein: CASSLEADTQYF
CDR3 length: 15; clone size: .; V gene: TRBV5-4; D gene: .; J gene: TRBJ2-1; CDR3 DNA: TGTGCCAGCAGCCAAGTGAAGGAGGGTGCGGATGAGCAGTTCTTC; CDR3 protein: CASSQVKEGADEQFF
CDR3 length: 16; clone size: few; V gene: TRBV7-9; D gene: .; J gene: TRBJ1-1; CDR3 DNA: TGTGCCAGCAGCCCGCCCCGGGGCTCGTCAGGCACTGAAGCTTTCTTT; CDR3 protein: CASSPPRGSSGTEAFF
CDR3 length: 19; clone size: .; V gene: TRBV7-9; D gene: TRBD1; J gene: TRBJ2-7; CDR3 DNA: TGTGCCAGCAGCAGCTGGAGCAGGGGGCCCAAGTATAGGGCTTACGAGCAGTACTTC; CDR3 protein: CASSSWSRGPKYRAYEQYF
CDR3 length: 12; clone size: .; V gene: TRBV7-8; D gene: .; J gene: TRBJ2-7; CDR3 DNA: TGTGCCAGCAGCTCCCAGGGCAACGAGCAGTACTTC; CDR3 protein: CASSSQGNEQYF
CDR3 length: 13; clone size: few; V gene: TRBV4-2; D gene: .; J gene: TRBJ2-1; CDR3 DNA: TGTGCCAGCAGCCAGCAAGCGAGCTTTGAGCAGTTCTTC; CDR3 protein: CASSQQASFEQFF
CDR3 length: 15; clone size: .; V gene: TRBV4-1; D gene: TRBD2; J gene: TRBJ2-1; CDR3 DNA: TGCGCCAGCAGCCCCCGACTAGCAAGCTACAATGAGCAGTTCTTC; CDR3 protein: CASSPRLASYNEQFF
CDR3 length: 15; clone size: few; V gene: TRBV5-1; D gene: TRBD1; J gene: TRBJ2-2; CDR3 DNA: TGCGCCAGCAGCCCGGGGACAGCGAACACCGGGGAGCTGTTTTTT; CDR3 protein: CASSPGTANTGELFF
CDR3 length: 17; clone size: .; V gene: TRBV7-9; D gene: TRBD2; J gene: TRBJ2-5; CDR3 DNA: TGTGCCAGCAGCTTAGTGGCTAGCGGGAGGTCCCAAGAGACCCAGTACTTC; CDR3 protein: CASSLVASGRSQETQYF
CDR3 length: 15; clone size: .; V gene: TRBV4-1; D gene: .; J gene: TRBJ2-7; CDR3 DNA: TGCACCAGCAGCCAAGAGCCAGGGAAATCCTACGAGCAGTACTTC; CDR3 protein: CTSSQEPGKSYEQYF
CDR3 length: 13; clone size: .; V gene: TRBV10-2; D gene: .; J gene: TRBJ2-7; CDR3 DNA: TGCGCCAGCAGTGAAGGCAGGGGCTACGAGCAGTACTTC; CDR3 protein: CASSEGRGYEQYF
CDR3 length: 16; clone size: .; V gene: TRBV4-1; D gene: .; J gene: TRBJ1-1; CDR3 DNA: TGCGCCAGCAGCCAAGAGAGGGCAGGTATGAACACTGAAGCTTTCTTT; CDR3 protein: CASSQERAGMNTEAFF
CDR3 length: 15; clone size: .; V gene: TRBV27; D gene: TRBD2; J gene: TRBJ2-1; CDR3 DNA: TGTGCCAGCAGTTCATCCTTCGGGACTAGCAATGAGCAGTTCTTC; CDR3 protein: CASSSSFGTSNEQFF
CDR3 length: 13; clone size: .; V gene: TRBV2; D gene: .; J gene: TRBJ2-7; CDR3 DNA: TGTGCCAGCGAGGATAGCGACACCTACGAGCAGTACTTC; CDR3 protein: CASEDSDTYEQYF
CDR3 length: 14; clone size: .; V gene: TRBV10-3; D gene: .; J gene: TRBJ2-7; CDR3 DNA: TGTGCCATCTGGGCGGGCTACCCTACCTACGAGCAGTACTTC; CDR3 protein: CAIWAGYPTYEQYF
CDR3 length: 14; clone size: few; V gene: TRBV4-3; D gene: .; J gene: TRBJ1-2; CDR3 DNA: TGCGCCAGCAGCCAAGTAGGGACAAACTATGGCTACACCTTC; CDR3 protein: CASSQVGTNYGYTF
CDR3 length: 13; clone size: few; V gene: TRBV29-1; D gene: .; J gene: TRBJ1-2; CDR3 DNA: TGCAGCGTTGAATTGGGGGCAGGGTGGGGCTACACCTTC; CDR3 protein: CSVELGAGWGYTF
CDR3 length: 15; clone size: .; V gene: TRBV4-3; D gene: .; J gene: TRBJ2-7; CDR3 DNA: TGCGCCAGCAGCCCCCGGGGAGGGGGTTCGAACGAGCAGTACTTC; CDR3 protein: CASSPRGGGSNEQYF
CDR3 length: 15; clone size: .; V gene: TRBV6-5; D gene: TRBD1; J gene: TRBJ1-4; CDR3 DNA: TGTGCCAGCAGTTACAGACAGGGGTGGAATGAAAAACTGTTTTTT; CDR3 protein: CASSYRQGWNEKLFF
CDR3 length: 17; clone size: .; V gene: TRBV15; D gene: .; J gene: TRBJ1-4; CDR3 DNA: TGTGCCACCAGCAGAGATGGGGACATCGCAACTAATGAAAAACTGTTTTTT; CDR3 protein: CATSRDGDIATNEKLFF
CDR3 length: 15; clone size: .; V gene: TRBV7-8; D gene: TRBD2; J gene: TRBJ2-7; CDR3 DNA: TGTGCCAGCAGCTTAGCTAGCGGGAGAACCTACGAGCAGTACTTC; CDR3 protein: CASSLASGRTYEQYF
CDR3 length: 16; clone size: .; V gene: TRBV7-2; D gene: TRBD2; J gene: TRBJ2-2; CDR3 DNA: TGTGCCAGCAGCATTACACTAGCGGCGAACACCGGGGAGCTGTTTTTT; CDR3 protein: CASSITLAANTGELFF
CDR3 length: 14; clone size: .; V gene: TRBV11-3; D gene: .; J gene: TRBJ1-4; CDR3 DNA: TGTGCCAGCAGCTTAGGCCAGTTCCGTGAAAAACTGTTTTTT; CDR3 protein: CASSLGQFREKLFF
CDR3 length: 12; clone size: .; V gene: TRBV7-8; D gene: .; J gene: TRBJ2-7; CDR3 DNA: TGTGCCAGCAGCTCTTCCTGGGACGAGCAGTACTTC; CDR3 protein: CASSSSWDEQYF
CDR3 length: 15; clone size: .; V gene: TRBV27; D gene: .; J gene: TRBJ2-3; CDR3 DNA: TGTGCCAGCAGCCCTGAGACAGGCCTCACAGATACGCAGTATTTT; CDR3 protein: CASSPETGLTDTQYF
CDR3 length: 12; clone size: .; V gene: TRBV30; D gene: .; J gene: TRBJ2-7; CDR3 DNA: TGTGCCTGGGGAGATTCTTCCTACGAGCAGTACTTC; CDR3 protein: CAWGDSSYEQYF
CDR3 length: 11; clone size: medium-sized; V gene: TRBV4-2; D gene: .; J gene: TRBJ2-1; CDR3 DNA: TGTGCCAGCAGCCTCAGCGATGAGCAGTTCTTC; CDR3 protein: CASSLSDEQFF
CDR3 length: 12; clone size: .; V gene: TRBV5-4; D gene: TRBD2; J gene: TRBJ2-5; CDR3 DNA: TGTGCCAGCAGCCCGACGGGGGGGACCCAGTACTTC; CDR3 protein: CASSPTGGTQYF
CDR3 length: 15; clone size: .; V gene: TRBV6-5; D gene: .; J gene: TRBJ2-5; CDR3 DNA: TGTGCCAGCAGTCGGATCACTAGTGGTCAAGAGACCCAGTACTTC; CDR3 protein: CASSRITSGQETQYF
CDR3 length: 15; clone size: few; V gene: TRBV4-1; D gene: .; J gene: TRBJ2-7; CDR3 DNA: TGCGCCAGCAGTACAGGTCGGGGCCAAATCTACGAGCAGTACTTC; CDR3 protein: CASSTGRGQIYEQYF
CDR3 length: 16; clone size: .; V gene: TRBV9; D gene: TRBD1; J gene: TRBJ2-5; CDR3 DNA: TGTGCCAGCAGCGCGACCGGGACAGGGAGCGTGGAGACCCAGTACTTC; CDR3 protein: CASSATGTGSVETQYF
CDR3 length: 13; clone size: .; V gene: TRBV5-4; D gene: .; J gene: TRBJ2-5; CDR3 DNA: TGTGCCAGCAGCTTGGAGAACCAAGAGACCCAGTACTTC; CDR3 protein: CASSLENQETQYF
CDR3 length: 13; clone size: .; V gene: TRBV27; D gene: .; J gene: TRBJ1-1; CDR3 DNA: TGTGCCAGCAGTTTGGCCGGAAACACTGAAGCTTTCTTT; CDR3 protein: CASSLAGNTEAFF
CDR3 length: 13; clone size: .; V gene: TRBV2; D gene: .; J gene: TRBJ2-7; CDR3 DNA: TGTGCCAGCAGCCCCAGGGGCCCCCACGAGCAGTACTTC; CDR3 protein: CASSPRGPHEQYF
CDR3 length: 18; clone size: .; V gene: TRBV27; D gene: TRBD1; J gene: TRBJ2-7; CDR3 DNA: TGTGCCAGCAGCCAAAATATACCCGGACAGGGAGGATACTACGAGCAGTACTTC; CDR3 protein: CASSQNIPGQGGYYEQYF
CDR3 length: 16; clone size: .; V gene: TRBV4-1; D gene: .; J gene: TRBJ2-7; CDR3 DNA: TGCGCCAGCAGCCGGCTTGCGGCGGACCCCTCCTACGAGCAGTACTTC; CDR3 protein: CASSRLAADPSYEQYF
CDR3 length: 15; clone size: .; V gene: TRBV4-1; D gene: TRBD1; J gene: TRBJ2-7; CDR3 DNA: TGCGCCAGCAGCCAAGTCAGGGGACAGAGCTACGAGCAGTACTTC; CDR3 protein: CASSQVRGQSYEQYF
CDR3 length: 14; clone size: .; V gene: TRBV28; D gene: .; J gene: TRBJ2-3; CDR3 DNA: TGTGCCAGCAGTTTAGTGCAGGGGGGGGATACGCAGTATTTT; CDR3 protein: CASSLVQGGDTQYF
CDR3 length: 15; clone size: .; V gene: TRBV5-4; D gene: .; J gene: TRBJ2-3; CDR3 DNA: TGTGCCAGCAGCTTGATTGGGGGGCTCGTAGATACGCAGTATTTT; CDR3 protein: CASSLIGGLVDTQYF
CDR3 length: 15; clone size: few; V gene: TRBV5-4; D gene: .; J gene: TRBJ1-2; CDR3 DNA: TGTGCCAGCAGCTTGGGGGTCGGGGACCTCTATGGCTACACCTTC; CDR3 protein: CASSLGVGDLYGYTF
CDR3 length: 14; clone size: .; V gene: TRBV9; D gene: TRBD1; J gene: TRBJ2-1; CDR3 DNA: TGTGCCAGCAGCTTTGGGACAGGGAGCTATGAGCAGTTCTTC; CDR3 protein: CASSFGTGSYEQFF
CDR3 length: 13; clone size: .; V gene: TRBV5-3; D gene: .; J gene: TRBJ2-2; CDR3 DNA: TGTGCCAGAAGCGCCGGACAGCCCGGGGAGCTGTTTTTT; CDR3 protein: CARSAGQPGELFF
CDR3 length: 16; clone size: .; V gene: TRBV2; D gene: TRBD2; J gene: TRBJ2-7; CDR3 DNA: TGTGCCAGCAGTGAAGGGGAGCTAGCGGGTTCCTACGAGCAGTACTTC; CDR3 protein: CASSEGELAGSYEQYF
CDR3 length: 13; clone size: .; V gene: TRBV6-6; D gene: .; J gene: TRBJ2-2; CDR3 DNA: TGTGCCAGCAGTTACAGAAGGGGTGGGGAGCTGTTTTTT; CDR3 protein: CASSYRRGGELFF
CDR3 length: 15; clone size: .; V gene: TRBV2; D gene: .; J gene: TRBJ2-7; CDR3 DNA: TGTGCCAGCAGTGAAGGGGACCCTATTTCCTACGAGCAGTACTTC; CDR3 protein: CASSEGDPISYEQYF
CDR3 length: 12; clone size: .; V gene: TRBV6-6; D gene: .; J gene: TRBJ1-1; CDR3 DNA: TGTGCCAGCAGCTGGTCCTTGACTGAAGCTTTCTTT; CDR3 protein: CASSWSLTEAFF
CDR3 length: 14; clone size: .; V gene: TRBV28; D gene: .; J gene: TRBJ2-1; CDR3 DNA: TGTGCCAGCAGTTACGGGATCCCCTACAATGAGCAGTTCTTC; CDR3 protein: CASSYGIPYNEQFF
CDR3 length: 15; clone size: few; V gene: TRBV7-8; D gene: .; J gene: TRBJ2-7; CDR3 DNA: TGTGCCAGCAGCTTAGGGGACTCCCCTACCTACGAGCAGTACTTC; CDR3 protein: CASSLGDSPTYEQYF
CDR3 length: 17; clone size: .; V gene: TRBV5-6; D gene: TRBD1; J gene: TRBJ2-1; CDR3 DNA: TGTGCCAGCAGCGGGAACCCGGGACAGGGGACCTTCAATGAGCAGTTCTTC; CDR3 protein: CASSGNPGQGTFNEQFF
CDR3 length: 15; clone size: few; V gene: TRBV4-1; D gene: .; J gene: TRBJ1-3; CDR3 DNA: TGCGCCAGCAGCCAAGATGGAGACTCTGGAAACACCATATATTTT; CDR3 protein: CASSQDGDSGNTIYF
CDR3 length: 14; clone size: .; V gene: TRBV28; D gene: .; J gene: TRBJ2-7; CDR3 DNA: TGTGCCAGCAGTTTGTCCTGGGGAGCCTACGAGCAGTACTTC; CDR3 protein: CASSLSWGAYEQYF